A single sample is the source of the 13 T cell receptor beta chains below, sequenced in a study of radiotherapy plus CTLA-4 blockade in lung cancer. Sequencing used immunoSEQ multiplex PCR; TCRdb keeps in-frame clones, though not all of them. The sample shows over 30,000 clones, more than 70% of them seen only once. The sequences come from peripheral blood, collected from a patient treated with radiotherapy plus ipilimumab. The receptors were sampled from a human donor with non-small cell lung cancer that progressed on radiotherapy plus ipilimumab.

The chain uses TRBV5-1 and TRBJ1-5, with TRBD1 matching over 8 bases. After removal of 0 bases from V and 0 bases from J, the junction contained 14 bases not matched to a gene. The V gene's germline CDR1 is SGHRS and CDR2 YFSETQ. This CDR3 spans 20 amino acids. CDR3 sequence (DNA): TGCGCCAGCAGCTTGGTATCCCCGCGGGACAGGCCATATAGCAATCAGCCCCAGCATTTT. As protein: CASSLVSPRDRPYSNQPQHF.

The chain uses TRBV7-9 and TRBJ1-2; TRBD1 aligns across 8 bases. Germline CDR1 and CDR2: SEHNR and FQNEAQ (reference sequence). V shed 5 bases, J shed 8 bases, and the junction held 13 bases outside the gene matches. The CDR3 covers 15 residues. The DNA for the CDR3 is TGTGCCAGCAGCCCAGGGGGCAGGGGTTATGAAGGCTACACCTTC. Its translation is CASSPGGRGYEGYTF.

The CDR3 region has the DNA TGTGCCAGTCCATACAATGAGCAGTTCTTC. Protein: CASPYNEQFF. This chain connects TRBV19 to TRBJ2-1; D uncertain. Germline CDR1 LNHDA, CDR2 SQIVND (reference sequence). CDR3 length: 10 residues. The V end was cut by 8 bases, the J end by 4 bases, with 3 bases between.

CDR3 residues: CASSQVVTVNTGELFF. DNA for the CDR3: TGTGCCAGCAGCCAAGTTGTGACAGTCAACACCGGGGAGCTGTTTTTT. The genes are TRBV4-2 and TRBJ2-2, with D maybe TRBD1 (5 bases). V was shortened by 1 base and J by 2 bases, with 11 bases between the two germline ends. This CDR3 is built from 16 residues. CDR1 LGHNA and CDR2 YNFKEQ come from the germline V gene.

J is TRBJ2-3 and V is TRBV4-1, with D unclear. With 1 base removed from V and 4 bases from J, the gap between germline ends came to 9 bases. The length of the CDR3 is 14 residues. CDR1 and CDR2 from the germline V gene are MGHRA and YSYEKL. The CDR3, as DNA: TGCGCCAGCAGCCAAGGGCTGGTACCAGATACGCAGTATTTT. Protein: CASSQGLVPDTQYF.

The chain has TRBV5-5 and TRBJ2-5; D is unclear. The CDR3 is made up of 13 amino acids. CDR1 and CDR2 (germline): SGHKS, YYEKEE (reference sequence). Trimming took off 2 bases at V and 2 bases at J, with 7 bases between the two ends. The CDR3 DNA follows: TGTGCCAGCAGCTTTCCCAGTCAAGAGACCCAGTACTTC. Its translation: CASSFPSQETQYF. Using reference TRBV5-5 and TRBJ2-5 for the parts outside the CDR3, the full variable domain is DAGVTQSPTHLIKTRGQQVTLRCSPISGHKSVSWYQQVLGQGPQFIFQYYEKEERGRGNFPDRFSARQFPNYSSELNVNALLLGDSALYLCASSFPSQETQYFGPGTRLLVL.

The chain combines TRBV6-6 with TRBJ1-1, with TRBD1 identical over 8 bases. V dropped 6 bases and J dropped 3; count of bases not matched to a gene: 3. This CDR3 spans 13 amino acids. Germline V gene sequence: CDR1 MNHNY, CDR2 SVGAGI (reference sequence). Written as DNA, the CDR3 is TGTGCCAGCAGAGAACAGGGGGACACTGAAGCTTTCTTT. Protein: CASREQGDTEAFF.

The gene calls are TRBV2 and TRBJ1-3; maybe TRBD1 (6 bases). The V gene lost 0 bases and the J gene lost 2 bases, with 11 bases spanning the gap. CDR3 length: 16 residues. CDR1 is SNHLY and CDR2 is FYNNEI in the germline V gene. As DNA, the CDR3 is TGTGCCAGCAGTGAAGCTCGAGCAGGGGCTGGAAACACCATATATTTT. It codes for CASSEARAGAGNTIYF.

The chain combines TRBV18 with TRBJ2-7, with TRBD1 matching 10 bases. Germline CDR1 KGHSH, CDR2 LQKENI. V shed 4 bases and J 2 bases; nucleotides not matched to a gene: 5. The CDR3 length is 15 residues. The CDR3, as DNA: TGTGCCAGCTCACACGACAGGGGGCATACCTACGAGCAGTACTTC. Protein: CASSHDRGHTYEQYF.

Remarks on this clone: No conserved phenylalanine or tryptophan ends this CDR3, so it is likely a read error. The DNA is left out, because the CDR3 cannot be placed on it with certainty; the CDR3 is given as TCRdb lists it. J is TRBJ2-7 and V is TRBV19; the D call in the table, TRBD1, was not verified against the DNA. The CDR3 adds up to 13 amino acids, both ends counted. Germline CDR1 is LNHDA and CDR2 is SQIVND (reference sequence). The CDR3 here is CASSTPTGTGMAI.

The chain joins TRBV14 to TRBJ1-4; TRBD1 matches at 8 bases. This CDR3 has 14 amino acids. J lost 8 bases, V lost 5 bases, and 7 bases had no gene match. The germline V gene encodes CDR1 SGHDN and CDR2 FVKESK. The CDR3: CASSLGQDREKLFF. CDR3 nucleotides: TGTGCCAGCAGCTTGGGACAGGATAGGGAAAAACTGTTTTTT.

The chain is built from TRBV13 and TRBJ2-3; TRBD2 agrees at 9 bases. J lost 4 bases, V lost 4 bases, and 6 bases had no gene match. This CDR3 is 15 amino acids long. Germline assignment: CDR1 PRHDT and CDR2 FYEKMQ (reference sequence). Written as DNA, the CDR3 is TGTGCCAGCAGCTCCCAGCGGGGGGCCCCAGATACGCAGTATTTT. Translating gives CASSSQRGAPDTQYF.

The rearrangement joins TRBV7-8 to TRBJ1-2, with 8 bases identical to TRBD1. Germline CDR1 and CDR2: SGHVS and FQNEAQ. With 6 bases clipped from V and 3 bases from J, the junction kept 6 bases outside the gene matches. CDR3 size: 14 residues. This CDR3 is CASRDDRGDYGYTF. CDR3 coding DNA: TGTGCCAGCAGAGACGACAGGGGAGACTATGGCTACACCTTC. Using reference TRBV7-8 and TRBJ1-2 for the parts outside the CDR3, the full variable domain is GAGVSQSPRYKVAKRGQDVALRCDPISGHVSLFWYQQALGQGPEFLTYFQNEAQLDKSGLPSDRFFAERPEGSVSTLKIQRTQQEDSAVYLCASRDDRGDYGYTFGSGTRLTVV.